The 16 T cell receptor beta chains below all came from one sample that was sequenced in a study of HIV-infected patients and healthy controls (dated by TCRdb to the mid-2010s). After antiretroviral therapy began, follow-up blood was collected from HIV-infected patients roughly three months, about 14 weeks, later. Whole blood was used without fractionating the cells, so the repertoire represented all peripheral T cells without sorting. Receptors were amplified or captured by 5' RACE. Instrument used: Illumina MiSeq. Using SuperScript III with primers targeting the alpha and beta constant regions, around 500 ng of RNA was reverse transcribed. Separate alpha and beta chain libraries were made by chain-specific third strand synthesis with multiplexing indices. TCRdb handled the public reads itself, with Q25 trimming in fastp and clone calling in MiXCR, and kept productive beta chains. For every CDR3 protein sequence, its rows merge into one entry that carries the most common genes and DNA. The sample yields more than 9,000 distinct CDR3 sequences; 6% were counted once. The ten largest clones take up 28% of the sample.

The sample here was blood, taken during antiretroviral therapy. These receptors all stem from an adult with HIV infection. The donor label of this sample is uncertain.

This clonotype is medium-sized in the sample. The chain links TRBV4-1 to TRBJ2-7; 10 bases map to TRBD1. From germline, CDR1 is MGHRA and CDR2 YSYEKL. The CDR3 spans 16 residues. V dropped 1 base and J dropped 5; count of bases not matched to a gene: 8. The DNA for the CDR3 is TGCGCCAGCAGCCAAGTTCATTGGGACAGGGGTGACGAGCAGTACTTC. Translating it yields CASSQVHWDRGDEQYF.

This clonotype was detected many times. This rearrangement joins TRBV7-2 to TRBJ2-3; 9 nucleotides match TRBD2. The V gene end was trimmed by 1 base and the J gene end by 0 bases; junction bases not matched to a gene: 5. Germline V CDR1 and CDR2: SGHTA, FQGNSA. This CDR3 spans 17 amino acids. CDR3 in amino acids: CASSLGGGGASTDTQYF. The CDR3 bases are TGTGCCAGCAGCTTAGGGGGCGGGGGGGCTAGCACAGATACGCAGTATTTT.

The chain uses TRBV18 and TRBJ1-5, with TRBD1 identical over 12 bases. Trimming removed 3 bases from V and 7 bases from J; junction bases left unmatched: 4. The CDR3 runs to 15 residues. Germline values: CDR1 KGHSH, CDR2 LQKENI. In DNA, the CDR3 is TGTGCCAGCTCACCGGGGACAGGGGGCGGACAGCCCCAGCATTTT. Protein product: CASSPGTGGGQPQHF.

This clonotype is medium-sized by share. The DNA of the CDR3 is TGCGCCAGCAGCCAAGATCGCAAACATCCAGCCAAAAACATTCAGTACTTC. Translating gives CASSQDRKHPAKNIQYF. The chain is built from TRBV4-3 and TRBJ2-4; D remains unclear. The CDR3 extends over 17 amino acids. V shed 0 bases and J shed 0 bases, with 12 bases lying between them. Germline V gene lookup returns CDR1 LGHNA and CDR2 YSLEER.

This clonotype was picked up many times. The rearrangement links TRBV14 to TRBJ1-1; no definite D call. The CDR3 is 12 residues long. Germline V gene data show CDR1 as SGHDN and CDR2 as FVKESK. V lost 3 bases to trimming and J lost 0 bases, with 2 bases between them. CDR3 amino acids: CASSQMNTEAFF. The CDR3 DNA reads TGTGCCAGCAGCCAGATGAACACTGAAGCTTTCTTT.

This clonotype was recorded many times. CDR3 sequence (DNA): TGTGCCAGCAGTTTTAGGTTGGTCGGTGAGCAGTTCTTC. Amino acids: CASSFRLVGEQFF. The rearrangement joins TRBV12-3 or TRBV12-4 to TRBJ2-1; D not certain. The ends were cut back, 3 bases at V and 9 bases at J, with 12 bases in the middle. The CDR3 consists of 13 residues.

The rearrangement links TRBV11-3 to TRBJ2-1; D is unresolved. The V end lost 3 bases, the J end lost 2 bases, and 17 bases lay between the germline ends. Per germline, CDR1 SGHNT and CDR2 YENEEA. There are 17 residues in the CDR3. CDR3 sequence: CASSLDESTGPYNEQFF. As DNA, the CDR3 is TGTGCCAGCAGCTTGGATGAGTCAACGGGTCCCTACAATGAGCAGTTCTTC. Using reference TRBV11-3 and TRBJ2-1 for the parts outside the CDR3, the full variable domain is EAGVVQSPRYKIIEKKQPVAFWCNPISGHNTLYWYLQNLGQGPELLIRYENEEAVDDSQLPKDRFSAERLKGVDSTLKIQPAELGDSAVYLCASSLDESTGPYNEQFFGPGTRLTVL.

By sample fraction, this clonotype is medium-sized. The chain uses TRBV12-3 or TRBV12-4 and TRBJ1-5, with 8 bases lining up with TRBD1. The ends lost 6 bases at V and 5 bases at J; junction bases unmatched: 6. The CDR3 has 14 residues. CDR3 coding DNA: TGTGCCAGCAGCACACCACAGGGGGATCAGCCCCAGCATTTT. This gives the protein CASSTPQGDQPQHF.

This clonotype occurred a few times. This sequence may be a read error, since a much larger clone differs from it by one base. In nucleotides, the CDR3 is TGTGCCAGCTCCAGGGGCGTCGGGGGTACGGTTGAAGCTTTCTTT. Amino acids: CASSRGVGGTVEAFF. This chain uses TRBV27 with TRBJ1-1; maybe TRBD1 (6 bases). The CDR3 runs to 15 residues. Germline V gives CDR1 MNHEY, CDR2 SMNVEV (reference sequence). Trimming left V 8 bases short and J 7 bases short, with 23 bases between.

This clonotype occurred many times. The chain carries TRBV12-3 or TRBV12-4 and TRBJ1-5, with D unclear. The V end was cut by 8 bases, the J end by 2 bases, with 10 bases between. The CDR3 is 13 residues long. In nucleotides, the CDR3 is TGTGCCAGCTCTGACGGTGGCAATCAGCCCCAGCATTTT. It codes for CASSDGGNQPQHF.

This clonotype occurred a few times. This chain uses TRBV6-2 or TRBV6-3 with TRBJ2-3, with 9 bases lining up with TRBD2. The CDR3 has 14 amino acids. The V and J ends lost 2 bases and 6 bases, in that order; junction bases with no gene match: 3. Germline assignment: CDR1 MNHEY and CDR2 SVGEGT. In DNA, the CDR3 is TGTGCCAGCAGTTACCTAGCGGGAAAGGATACGCAGTATTTT. This codes for CASSYLAGKDTQYF.

This clonotype was found many times. The chain couples TRBV4-3 to TRBJ1-2; TRBD1 matches 10 bases. Per germline, CDR1 LGHNA and CDR2 YSLEER. CDR3 length: 14 residues. J gave up 8 bases and V 5 bases, and 8 bases lay outside the gene matches. Here the CDR3 DNA reads TGCGCCAGCAGCTCGGACAGGGGGGGAGACGGCTACACCTTC. Residues: CASSSDRGGDGYTF.

The sample holds many counts of this clonotype. The V gene is TRBV6-6, the J gene TRBJ2-7; 7 nucleotides agree with TRBD1. V dropped 0 bases and J dropped 5; count of bases not matched to a gene: 1. Per germline, CDR1 MNHNY and CDR2 SVGAGI (reference sequence). The CDR3 is 13 amino acids. CDR3 nucleotides: TGTGCCAGCAGTTACTCAGGGGGCCACGAGCAGTACTTC. It yields the protein CASSYSGGHEQYF.

This clonotype was counted at least ten times. The chain employs TRBV7-9 and TRBJ1-4, with a tentative D call TRBD1 (5 bases). V was clipped by 4 bases and J by 8 bases, with 17 bases between them. Per the germline V gene, CDR1 is SEHNR and CDR2 is FQNEAQ (reference sequence). The CDR3 has 15 amino acids. CDR3 coding DNA: TGTGCCAGCAGCTACCAGGGTGTGCTCGGGGAAAAACTGTTTTTT. It codes for CASSYQGVLGEKLFF.

This clonotype was picked up many times. J is TRBJ2-3 and V is TRBV24-1; TRBD1 aligns across 8 bases. V shed 3 bases and J 2 bases; nucleotides not matched to a gene: 6. This CDR3 has 16 amino acids. CDR1 is KGHDR, CDR2 SFDVKD, per germline. As DNA, the CDR3 is TGTGCCACCAGTGATGACAGGGGTTCTGTCACAGATACGCAGTATTTT. Translated, it gives CATSDDRGSVTDTQYF.

This clonotype has at least ten counts. The CDR3 loop is CACSDLTRRNEQFF. In nucleotides, the CDR3 is TGTGCCTGTTCAGACTTGACTAGACGCAATGAGCAGTTCTTC. This chain uses TRBV12-3 or TRBV12-4 with TRBJ2-1, with D possibly TRBD2 on 6 matching bases. This CDR3 contains 14 residues. The V and J ends lost 11 bases and 6 bases respectively, with 20 bases between them.